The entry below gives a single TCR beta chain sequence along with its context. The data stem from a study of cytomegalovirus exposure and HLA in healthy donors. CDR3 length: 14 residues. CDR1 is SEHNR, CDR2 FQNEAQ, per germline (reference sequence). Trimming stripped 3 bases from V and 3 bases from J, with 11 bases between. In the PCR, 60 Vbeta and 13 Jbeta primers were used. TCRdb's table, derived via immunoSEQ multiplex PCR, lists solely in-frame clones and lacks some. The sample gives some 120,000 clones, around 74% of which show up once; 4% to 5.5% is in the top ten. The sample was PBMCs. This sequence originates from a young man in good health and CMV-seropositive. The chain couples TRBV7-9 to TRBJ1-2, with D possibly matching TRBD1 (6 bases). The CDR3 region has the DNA TGTGCCAGCAGCTTCACAGGGTTGGACTATGGCTACACCTTC. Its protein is CASSFTGLDYGYTF.